The 10 T cell receptor beta chains given below trace back to one sample, sequenced in a study. TCRdb ran MiXCR on the RT-PCR reads and lists one entry per CDR3 protein. The sample yields 1,200 to 1,500 distinct CDR3 sequences, approximately 35% seen once. The source material was memory CD4+ T cells from salivary gland. The receptors here all came from a female donor with primary Sjogren's syndrome.

V gene TRBV5-1 combines with J gene TRBJ1-2; D is unclear. Germline CDR1 is SGHRS and CDR2 is YFSETQ. The CDR3 totals 16 residues. The V gene lost 0 bases and the J gene lost 0 bases, with 12 bases spanning the gap. The CDR3 loop is CASSLGATQSNYGYTF. CDR3 DNA sequence: TGCGCCAGCAGCTTGGGGGCGACACAATCTAACTATGGCTACACCTTC.

This clonotype counts as large. The chain uses TRBV5-6 and TRBJ2-7, with 10 bases matching TRBD1. Germline CDR1 and CDR2: SGHDT and YYEEEE. The V segment lost 3 bases and the J segment 6 bases; nucleotides outside the gene matches: 15. This CDR3 region has 17 residues. CDR3 in amino acids: CASSSYSPGTGAGEQYF. CDR3 DNA sequence: TGTGCCAGCAGCTCGTACAGTCCCGGGACAGGGGCCGGCGAGCAGTACTTC.

The chain carries TRBV13 and TRBJ1-3; 7 bases are shared with TRBD1. Trimming removed 6 bases from V and 0 bases from J; junction bases left unmatched: 5. Germline loops: CDR1 PRHDT, CDR2 FYEKMQ (reference sequence). CDR3 length: 15 residues. CDR3 in amino acids: CASSQGGLSGNTIYF. The CDR3 coding sequence is TGTGCCAGCAGTCAAGGGGGCCTCTCTGGAAACACCATATATTTT.

Comment on this clonotype: At one end the junction does not follow the germline gene, possibly because of a read error. The rearrangement joins TRBV7-7 to TRBJ2-2; a possible D gene is TRBD2 (5 bases). The CDR3 is made up of 15 amino acids. Germline-derived CDR1 and CDR2 are SSHAT and FNYEAQ (reference sequence). The DNA for the CDR3 is TGTGCTAGCAGCTTAGTGTCTGGAGGTGGCGGGGAGCTGTTTTTT. This gives the protein CASSLVSGGGGELFF.

This clonotype is large by share. The rearrangement joins TRBV7-8 to TRBJ2-1, with a possible D match to TRBD2 (5 bases). Germline assignment: CDR1 SGHVS and CDR2 FQNEAQ. The CDR3 runs 13 residues. V shed 5 bases and J shed 2 bases, with 7 bases lying between them. CDR3 region: CASSPGTYNEQFF. Here the CDR3 DNA reads TGTGCCAGCAGCCCCGGGACCTACAATGAGCAGTTCTTC.

The chain employs TRBV6-1 and TRBJ2-7, with D unclear. There are 11 residues in the CDR3. CDR1 MNHNS and CDR2 SASEGT come from the germline V gene. V lost 7 bases and J 0 bases, leaving 4 bases between the germline ends. The CDR3 DNA reads TGTGCCAGCAAGGCCTCCTACGAGCAGTACTTC. This codes for CASKASYEQYF.

This clonotype qualifies as medium-sized. The chain joins TRBV2 to TRBJ2-5; D assignment may be TRBD1 or TRBD2 (6 bases each). Germline V CDR1 and CDR2: SNHLY, FYNNEI. Trimming removed 10 bases from V and 1 base from J, with 19 bases in between. The CDR3 loop spans 15 amino acids. The CDR3 DNA is TGTGCCACCAGACCGGGGGCAGGGCTCCAAGAGACCCAGTACTTC. Its protein is CATRPGAGLQETQYF.

The chain has TRBV20-1 and TRBJ2-4, with 7 bases identical to TRBD2. After removal of 3 bases from V and 12 bases from J, the junction contained 11 bases not matched to a gene. CDR3 length: 13 amino acids. Germline V gives CDR1 DFQATT, CDR2 SNEGSKA (reference sequence). The CDR3 coding sequence is TGCAGTGCTAGGACCAGCGGGACTCAGCCTCAGTACTTC. Translated: CSARTSGTQPQYF.

This clonotype is large. CDR3 bases: TGTGCCAGCAGGATCGGGACCAATAGTGGGGGCACAGATACGCAGTATTTT. Its translation: CASRIGTNSGGTDTQYF. J is TRBJ2-3 and V is TRBV6-1, with D perhaps assigned TRBD1 or TRBD2 (5 bases each). Trimming took 6 bases from V and 1 from J, leaving 20 bases between them. Germline lookup yields CDR1 MNHNS and CDR2 SASEGT. This CDR3 is built from 17 residues.

In its sample, this clonotype ranks as medium-sized. The CDR3 here is CASTRNSNTEAFF. For the CDR3, the DNA is TGTGCCAGCACAAGGAATTCGAACACTGAAGCTTTCTTT. The chain carries TRBV2 and TRBJ1-1; D gene uncertain. This CDR3 region has 13 residues. V lost 7 bases, J lost 1 base, and 10 bases lay in between. The germline V gene encodes CDR1 SNHLY and CDR2 FYNNEI.